The 24 T cell receptor beta chains in this list originate from one sample, sequenced in a study of cytomegalovirus exposure and HLA in healthy donors. PCR was performed using 60 Vbeta and 13 Jbeta primers. The repertoire was sequenced with immunoSEQ multiplex PCR; TCRdb's copy has only in-frame clones and lacks some. This table has about 240,000 clones, approximately 82% appearing once. The sample consisted of PBMCs. These receptors were collected from a woman aged 60 to 75 in good health and CMV-seropositive.

The chain combines TRBV19 with TRBJ2-1, with 8 bases aligning to TRBD2. The J segment lost 5 bases and the V segment lost 3 bases, leaving 9 bases of the junction unmatched. In germline, CDR1 is LNHDA, CDR2 SQIVND (reference sequence). This CDR3 contains 16 residues. CDR3 protein: CASSILTSGRDNEQFF. The CDR3 nucleotides read TGTGCCAGTAGTATCCTCACCAGCGGGAGAGACAATGAGCAGTTCTTC.

This sequence joins TRBV2 and TRBJ2-3, with 12 positions matching TRBD2. Per the germline V gene, CDR1 is SNHLY and CDR2 is FYNNEI. After removal of 6 bases from V and 0 bases from J, the junction contained 4 bases not matched to a gene. The CDR3 is 16 amino acids. The CDR3, as DNA: TGTGCCAGCAGGACTAGCGGGAGTAGAAGCACAGATACGCAGTATTTT. This sequence encodes CASRTSGSRSTDTQYF.

This clone was picked up a small number of times. V and J are TRBV27 and TRBJ2-1; 7 bases line up with TRBD1. The CDR3 has 13 amino acids. The J segment lost 8 bases and the V segment lost 3 bases, leaving 4 bases of the junction unmatched. Germline V gene sequence: CDR1 MNHEY, CDR2 SMNVEV (reference sequence). The CDR3 protein is CASSLTRGYEQFF. The DNA for the CDR3 is TGTGCCAGCAGTTTGACCAGGGGGTATGAGCAGTTCTTC.

The gene calls are TRBV14 and TRBJ2-3; 11 positions match TRBD2. With 0 bases clipped from V and 1 base from J, the junction kept 9 bases outside the gene matches. This CDR3 is built from 19 residues. Germline lookup yields CDR1 SGHDN and CDR2 FVKESK. The CDR3 bases are TGTGCCAGCAGCCAAGATAGGGTGCCACTAGCGGGAGGCACAGATACGCAGTATTTT. Amino acids: CASSQDRVPLAGGTDTQYF.

The chain couples TRBV30 to TRBJ2-5; perhaps TRBD2 as D (5 bases). The ends were cut back, 0 bases at V and 1 base at J, with 12 bases in the middle. From germline, CDR1 is GTSNPN and CDR2 SVGIG (reference sequence). The CDR3 spans 15 residues. CDR3 DNA: TGTGCCTGGAGTGTCGGGGTAACCAGCCAAGAGACCCAGTACTTC. Translation: CAWSVGVTSQETQYF.

This clone appeared a few times. CDR3 sequence: CASSVSPTSYEQYF. DNA of the CDR3: TGTGCCAGCAGTGTCAGCCCGACATCCTACGAGCAGTACTTC. V usage is TRBV11-2 and J usage is TRBJ2-7; D uncertain. The CDR3 contains 14 residues. Germline V gene sequence: CDR1 SGHAT, CDR2 FQNNGV. Trimming stripped 6 bases from V and 1 base from J, with 13 bases between.

This rearrangement joins TRBV10-3 to TRBJ2-1; D possibly corresponds to TRBD1 (6 bases). Per germline, CDR1 ENHRY and CDR2 SYGVKD. The V end lost 11 bases, the J end lost 5 bases, and 16 bases lay between the germline ends. The CDR3 runs 13 residues. The CDR3 loop reads CAATHREHNEQFF. The CDR3 DNA reads as TGTGCCGCCACCCACAGGGAACACAATGAGCAGTTCTTC.

This clone was observed a few times. This chain links TRBV14 with TRBJ2-5, with a possible D match to TRBD2 (5 bases). The CDR3 covers 14 residues. Trimming pared 4 bases from V and 2 bases from J, leaving 11 bases between. Germline CDR1 is SGHDN and CDR2 is FVKESK. CDR3 sequence: CASSLLGLQETQYF. Here the CDR3 DNA reads TGTGCCAGCAGCCTCCTAGGACTTCAAGAGACCCAGTACTTC.

Only a few counts were recorded for this clone. The chain links TRBV9 to TRBJ1-5; a weak D match, TRBD1 (6 bases). Germline-derived CDR1 and CDR2 are SGDLS and YYNGEE. V lost 4 bases and J 0 bases, leaving 8 bases between the germline ends. The CDR3 is made up of 14 amino acids. In DNA, the CDR3 is TGTGCCAGCAGCCAGACAGGTAGCAATCAGCCCCAGCATTTT. Amino acid sequence: CASSQTGSNQPQHF.

The chain couples TRBV5-8 to TRBJ2-5, with 9 nucleotides matching TRBD1. CDR3 length: 17 residues. V was pared by 6 bases and J by 3 bases, with 15 bases of the junction left unmatched. The germline V gene has CDR1 SGHTS and CDR2 YDEGEE. As DNA, the CDR3 is TGTGCCAGCATACTACCCTCCGGGACAGGGAGGGAAGAGACCCAGTACTTC. It codes for CASILPSGTGREETQYF.

The chain carries TRBV23-1 and TRBJ2-3, with a tentative D call TRBD1 (6 bases). TRBV23-1 is assigned to the ORF class and has an uncertain function. Deletions cut 6 bases from V and 7 bases from J, with 17 bases between. This CDR3 spans 14 amino acids. CDR3 loop: CASSPIRGSYTQYF. The CDR3 nucleotides are TGCGCCAGCAGCCCTATCAGGGGATCATATACGCAGTATTTT.

CDR3 residues: CASSDGLSAGELFF. In nucleotides, the CDR3 is TGTGCCAGCAGTGACGGGCTCTCCGCCGGGGAGCTGTTTTTT. This chain joins TRBV6-4 and TRBJ2-2; D uncertain. Germline CDR1 MRHNA, CDR2 SNTAGT. CDR3 length: 14 amino acids. V was trimmed by 2 bases and J by 6 bases, leaving 10 bases between them.

V usage is TRBV30 and J usage is TRBJ2-5; D ambiguous. Germline V gene sequence: CDR1 GTSNPN, CDR2 SVGIG (reference sequence). The V and J ends lost 5 bases and 0 bases respectively, with 13 bases between them. The CDR3 loop spans 14 amino acids. CDR3 coding DNA: TGTGCCTGGGACTTGGATCCTTACCAAGAGACCCAGTACTTC. It encodes CAWDLDPYQETQYF.

V is TRBV7-8 and J is TRBJ1-4, with D perhaps matching TRBD1 (5 bases). Trimming took 1 base from V and 6 from J, leaving 12 bases between them. The CDR3 length is 15 residues. CDR1 and CDR2 (germline): SGHVS, FQNEAQ. The CDR3 DNA is TGTGCCAGCAGCTTAGGTTGGGGGGGGGATGAAAAACTGTTTTTT. It specifies CASSLGWGGDEKLFF.

The chain combines TRBV5-1 with TRBJ2-3; D remains ambiguous. CDR1 and CDR2 from the germline V gene are SGHRS and YFSETQ. The length of the CDR3 is 14 residues. V lost 0 bases, J lost 2 bases, and 7 bases lay in between. The CDR3 DNA is TGCGCCAGCAGCTTGGGCACCTACACAGATACGCAGTATTTT. It yields the protein CASSLGTYTDTQYF.

The V gene is TRBV5-4, the J gene TRBJ2-4; 7 bases fit TRBD1. Germline V CDR1 and CDR2: SGHNT, YYREEE (reference sequence). This CDR3 region has 15 residues. With V trimmed by 5 bases and J by 5 bases, 10 bases remained unmatched. CDR3 in DNA: TGTGCCAGCAGGTACGAGGGGGCTCCTGAAAACATTCAGTACTTC. Translating it yields CASRYEGAPENIQYF.

The rearrangement links TRBV6-5 to TRBJ2-1; D is unresolved. CDR1 MNHEY and CDR2 SVGAGI come from the germline V gene. V lost 5 bases and J lost 4, with 15 bases in between. The CDR3 sequence is 15 residues long. CDR3 loop: CASSPFDSRYNEQFF. The CDR3 DNA sequence: TGTGCCAGCAGTCCCTTCGACTCAAGGTACAATGAGCAGTTCTTC.

About this clone itself: At one end, the junction sequence differs from germline, possibly due to a read error. The V call is TRBV10-3, the J call TRBJ2-7; 7 bases are a match to TRBD1. Germline CDR1 reads ENHRY; CDR2 reads SYGVKD. The CDR3 length is 12 residues. CDR3 sequence reads: CAVRAGGIEQYF. CDR3 bases: TGTGCCGTCAGAGCAGGGGGTATCGAGCAGTACTTC.

The chain has TRBV6-5 and TRBJ1-2; the D gene is possibly TRBD1 (5 bases). Germline V gene data show CDR1 as MNHEY and CDR2 as SVGAGI. The CDR3 sequence is 13 residues long. Between the trimmed V and J ends, which lost 2 bases and 4 bases, there was a span of 8 bases. CDR3 nucleotides: TGTGCCAGCAGTTACGCAGGGTCCTATGGCTACACCTTC. Translated: CASSYAGSYGYTF.

This rearrangement joins TRBV2 to TRBJ2-3; D ambiguous. Trimming stripped 7 bases from V and 4 bases from J, with 9 bases between. The length of the CDR3 is 12 residues. Germline CDR1 reads SNHLY; CDR2 reads FYNNEI. For the CDR3, the DNA is TGTGCCAGCAAGAGTTCTGCAGATACGCAGTATTTT. Translated, it gives CASKSSADTQYF.

The rearrangement links TRBV27 to TRBJ2-1, with D possibly matching TRBD2 (5 bases). This CDR3 has 16 residues. CDR1 MNHEY and CDR2 SMNVEV come from the germline V gene (reference sequence). V shed 3 bases and J shed 3 bases, with 15 bases lying between them. CDR3 sequence (DNA): TGTGCCAGCAGTTTGGAGCGGACGTACCTCTACAATGAGCAGTTCTTC. The encoded protein is CASSLERTYLYNEQFF.

This clone was observed once. The chain combines TRBV5-4 with TRBJ2-1; the D gene is possibly TRBD2 (6 bases). This CDR3 region has 17 residues. Germline V gene sequence: CDR1 SGHNT, CDR2 YYREEE (reference sequence). The V end lost 1 base, the J end lost 5 bases, and 19 bases lay between the germline ends. The CDR3 loop is CASSLRRGGTGDNEQFF. CDR3 bases: TGTGCCAGCAGCTTGAGGAGGGGCGGGACGGGGGACAATGAGCAGTTCTTC.

A few counts support this clone. The rearrangement joins TRBV30 to TRBJ2-5, with TRBD1 matching 9 bases. J was trimmed by 1 base and V by 4 bases; bases with no gene match: 4. This CDR3 spans 14 amino acids. CDR1 and CDR2 from the germline V gene are GTSNPN and SVGIG (reference sequence). The CDR3 DNA sequence: TGTGCCTGGAAGAGGACAGGGGTCCAAGAGACCCAGTACTTC. Translation: CAWKRTGVQETQYF.

This chain connects TRBV19 to TRBJ2-1, with 7 bases identical to TRBD2. V trimming: 4 bases; J trimming: 5 bases; junction bases outside the gene matches: 2. The germline gives CDR1 LNHDA, CDR2 SQIVND (reference sequence). This CDR3 is 13 amino acids long. CDR3: CASSRDYNNEQFF. CDR3 bases: TGTGCCAGTAGTAGGGACTATAACAATGAGCAGTTCTTC.